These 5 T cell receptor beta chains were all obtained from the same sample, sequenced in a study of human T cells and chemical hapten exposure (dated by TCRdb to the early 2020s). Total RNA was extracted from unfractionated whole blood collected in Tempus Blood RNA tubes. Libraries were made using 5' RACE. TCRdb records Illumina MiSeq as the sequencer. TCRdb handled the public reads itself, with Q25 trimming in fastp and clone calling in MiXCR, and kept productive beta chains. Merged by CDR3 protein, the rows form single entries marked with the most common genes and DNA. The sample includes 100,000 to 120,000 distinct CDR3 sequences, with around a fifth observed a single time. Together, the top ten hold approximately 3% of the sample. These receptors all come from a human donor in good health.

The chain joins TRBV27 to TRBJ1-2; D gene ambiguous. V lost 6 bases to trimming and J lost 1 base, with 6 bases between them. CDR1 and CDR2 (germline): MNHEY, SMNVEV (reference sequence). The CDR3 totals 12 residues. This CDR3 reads CASRGINYGYTF. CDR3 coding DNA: TGTGCCAGCAGGGGGATTAACTATGGCTACACCTTC.

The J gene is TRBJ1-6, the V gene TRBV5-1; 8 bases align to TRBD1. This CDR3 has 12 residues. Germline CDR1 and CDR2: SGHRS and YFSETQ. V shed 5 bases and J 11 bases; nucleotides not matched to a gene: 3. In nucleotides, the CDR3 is TGCGCCAGCAGGACAGGGGTGACACCCCTCCACTTT. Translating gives CASRTGVTPLHF. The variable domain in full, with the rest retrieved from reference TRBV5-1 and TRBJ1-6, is KAGVTQTPRYLIKTRGQQVTLSCSPISGHRSVSWYQQTPGQGLQFLFEYFSETQRNKGNFPGRFSGRQFSNSRSEMNVSTLELGDSALYLCASRTGVTPLHFGNGTRLTVT.

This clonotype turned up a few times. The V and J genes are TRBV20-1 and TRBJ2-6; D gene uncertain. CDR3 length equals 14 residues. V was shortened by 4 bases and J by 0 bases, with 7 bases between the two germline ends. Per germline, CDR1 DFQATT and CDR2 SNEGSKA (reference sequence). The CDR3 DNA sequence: TGCAGTGCTAAGGTCATCTCTGGGGCCAACGTCCTGACTTTC. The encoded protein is CSAKVISGANVLTF.

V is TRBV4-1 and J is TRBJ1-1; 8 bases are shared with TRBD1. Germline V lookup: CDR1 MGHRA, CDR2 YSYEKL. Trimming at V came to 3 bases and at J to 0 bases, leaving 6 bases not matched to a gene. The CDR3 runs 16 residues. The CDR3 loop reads CASSHYPTGVNTEAFF. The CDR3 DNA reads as TGCGCCAGCAGCCATTACCCGACAGGGGTGAACACTGAAGCTTTCTTT.

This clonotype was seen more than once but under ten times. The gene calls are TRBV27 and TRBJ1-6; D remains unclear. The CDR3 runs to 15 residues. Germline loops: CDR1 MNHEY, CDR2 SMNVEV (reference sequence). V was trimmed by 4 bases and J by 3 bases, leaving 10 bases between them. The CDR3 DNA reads TGTGCCAGCAGTTCGCGGGTGATCTATAATTCACCCCTCCACTTT. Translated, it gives CASSSRVIYNSPLHF.